What follows describes a single TCR beta chain. This clonotype was found many times. It lacks a known antigen. No base qualities exist here, and no much larger clone lies one base off it. This record comes from a study of regulatory T cells in long-lasting Graves disease (dated by TCRdb to the early 2020s). Looking at the study overall: Newly diagnosed Graves' disease patients had taken antithyroid drugs for less than 3 months. Peripheral blood TCR sequencing and RNA sequencing compared persistent Graves' disease patients with newly diagnosed Graves' disease patients. The study took place in China and was registered as a clinical trial. A total of about 33 samples underwent TCR sequencing: about 13 from persistent and around 20 from newly diagnosed Graves' disease patients. General findings and caveats noted by the study authors: The authors noted that the small sample size was a limitation that may lower accuracy. Preferential use of TRBV28, TRBJ1-2 and TRBJ2-5 was observed in persistent disease, whereas TRBV20-1 and TRBJ2-1 were favored in newly diagnosed disease. Patients with persistent disease shared more public clonotypes (fewer than 3,000) than newly diagnosed patients did (966). Lower TCR Shannon entropy and fewer highly expanded clones were observed in persistent Graves' disease patients than in newly diagnosed patients, which suggested clonal expansion. Only the TCR beta chain was sequenced and analyzed. Peripheral blood alone was examined, since thyroid tissue, which constituted the primary lesion, could not be accessed.

What the time point label conveys for this sample: newly diagnosed GD, antithyroid drugs for less than 3 months. RNA was extracted from PBMCs in TRIzol for both TCR sequencing and RNA sequencing. The diagnosis of Graves' disease was made according to American Thyroid Association guidelines. Recruitment of patients was carried out at an endocrinology department in Xi'an, China. Each patient gave roughly 8.4 milliliters of peripheral blood, collected in an EDTA anticoagulant tube. Ficoll Paque Plus density gradient separation was used to isolate PBMCs, and no further T cell sorting was done. An Agilent 2100 Bioanalyzer and agarose gel were used to check RNA quality, and a NanoDrop 2000 was used to measure RNA concentration. Libraries were constructed by multiplex PCR. Sequencing instrument: Illumina HiSeq 4000. To build TCR beta libraries, CDR3 regions were amplified by Arm-PCR using iRepertoire HTBI primers. Gel purification was performed on PCR products prior to sequencing. The authors processed their data as follows. Gene usage analysis of CDR3 amino acid clonotypes used the 62 TRBV and more than 13 TRBJ segments found across samples. COPE and FqMerger were used to merge the filtered high-quality paired reads into contigs. BLAST was used to align contigs to the IMGT TRBV, TRBD and TRBJ reference genes, and CDR3 was defined following IMGT. Any clonotype with a frequency above 0.1% was counted as a highly expanded clone. Shannon entropy was used to measure repertoire diversity, and the Gini coefficient was used to measure V-J evenness. Public clonotypes were defined as clonotypes shared by more than one individual. The public reads were reprocessed in TCRdb via fastp at Q25 and MiXCR, keeping in-frame beta chains. Under each unique CDR3 protein, matching rows form one entry showing the most common genes and DNA. It is TCRdb's table, rather than the study itself, that gives the V and J calls and clone size. The sample contains a few hundred thousand distinct CDR3 sequences, 18% of them found a single time. 14% of the sample rests with the top ten.

From the cysteine through the phenylalanine, the CDR3 covers 12 amino acids. The DNA shown is the 36-base CDR3, in frame from base 1. Via the germline V gene (reference sequence), CDR1 is DFQATT and CDR2 SNEGSKA. V is clipped by 4 bases and J by 7 bases, and the sequence between their germline boundaries is 8 bases long. The data also belong to a second study, concerning T cells in Graves' hyperthyroidism and ophthalmopathy. Per the second study: Stable Graves' hyperthyroidism was defined as no progression to ophthalmopathy during 18 months of follow-up. Hyperthyroidism patients were newly diagnosed, with disease duration under 2 months, and aged 18 to 65 years. The study excluded patients with uncontrolled infections, other autoimmune diseases, pregnancy or lactation. Clinical symptoms, serum thyroxine and TRAb, thyroid ultrasound, and orbital computed tomography formed the basis for the diagnoses. A first-round RT-PCR of the TCR CDR3 used the HTBI primer set with the Qiagen OneStep RT-PCR kit. Blood samples also contained most of the expanded thyroid clonotypes (frequency above 0.001), which suggests that blood repertoires may reflect thyroid immune responses. A 13 V-J signature model separated ophthalmopathy from stable hyperthyroidism, with approximately 87% sensitivity and around 84% specificity in cross-validation and 80%/75% in testing. In validation, the model predicted progression to ophthalmopathy a median of around 6.5 months before onset, with 65% to 71% sensitivity and roughly 77% specificity. To identify TCR V-J signatures that set the groups apart, the researchers used a discovery cohort of about a hundred patients, made up of about 44 with Graves' ophthalmopathy and some 56 with stable Graves' hyperthyroidism. Whether ophthalmopathy could be predicted prospectively was tested in an independent validation cohort made up of under 20 hyperthyroidism patients plus 17 patients who later progressed to ophthalmopathy. The approximately 98 discovery patients were randomly divided into training and test sets at a 7:3 ratio. In addition, the study compared T-cell repertoires in thyroid tissue and in blood from over 5 Graves' hyperthyroidism patients. Following sampling, methimazole starting at 30 mg daily was given to hyperthyroidism patients, and high-dose intravenous methylprednisolone was given to ophthalmopathy patients. Libraries were constructed in a second round of multiplex PCR, after which size selection and purification were carried out. Sequencing of the libraries was done on an Illumina HiSeq2000 using paired-end 100 bp reads. SOAPnuke was used to process the raw data, removing reads that contained adapters or uncalled bases, had a mean Phred below 15, or lacked an exact match to the constant primer or identifier. High-quality paired reads were merged using COPE v1.2.5, and each unique nucleotide sequence was defined as a clonotype. MiTCR v1.1 was used to align the clonotypes against IMGT TRBV, TRBD and TRBJ reference segments. The analysis included only V-J combinations with a frequency above 0.0001, which together covered roughly 99% of the repertoires. The TCS score was defined as the ratio of F50 (clonal expansion) to E x V (chaos), calculated using BLOSUM62-based TCRdist between CDR3 peptides within each V-J. Welch's t-statistics and random forest reduced around 550 V-J features to around 14, which were used in a naive Bayes classifier (R e1071). Sample size was not statistically predetermined, and blinding of investigators to group allocation was not performed. According to the paper, TCR Vbeta CDR3 sequencing was carried out on 135 peripheral blood samples, which came from about 45 ophthalmopathy, fewer than 80 hyperthyroidism and approximately 17 progressor patients.

The rearrangement combines TRBV20-1 with TRBJ1-6; TRBD1 is a weak D gene call, 6 bases matching. The input for sequencing was peripheral blood mononuclear cells (PBMCs), taken at new diagnosis, from a patient treated with antithyroid drugs. This sequence originates from a woman aged 30 to 39 with Graves disease. Donor details come from another sample of the same person, matched by shared clones. The nucleotide sequence is given as TGCAGTGCTATGCAGGGGAATTCACCCCTCCACTTT. This yields the protein CSAMQGNSPLHF.